These 3 T cell receptor beta chains came from one sample sequenced in a study of cytomegalovirus exposure and HLA in healthy donors. The PCR employed 60 Vbeta primers together with 13 Jbeta primers. The protocol was immunoSEQ multiplex PCR, while the TCRdb copy is restricted to in-frame clones and leaves out a portion. In the table there are 180,000 or so clones, roughly 80% of which are singletons. Sequencing input: PBMCs. Receptors were obtained from a woman aged 18-30 years in good health and CMV-seronegative.

A remark on this clone: The junction differs from germline at one of its ends, possibly a read error. The chain carries TRBV7-7 and TRBJ2-3, with D possibly matching TRBD2 (6 bases). The CDR3 totals 15 residues. Germline V gene sequence: CDR1 SSHAT, CDR2 FNYEAQ (reference sequence). CDR3 amino acids: CASSPAGISTDTQYF. CDR3 nucleotides: TGTGCTAGCAGCCCAGCGGGCATTAGCACAGATACGCAGTATTTT.

The CDR3 protein is CASSSGHSYEQYF. For the CDR3, the DNA is TGTGCCAGCAGTTCCGGACATTCCTACGAGCAGTACTTC. The chain employs TRBV27 and TRBJ2-7, with D maybe TRBD1 (5 bases). The CDR3 spans 13 residues. Germline CDR1 is MNHEY and CDR2 is SMNVEV (reference sequence). Trimming removed 4 bases from V and 1 base from J, with 8 bases in between.

The V and J genes are TRBV28 and TRBJ1-5; D ambiguous. Between the trimmed V and J ends, which lost 5 bases and 8 bases, there was a span of 16 bases. CDR3 length equals 14 residues. Germline V CDR1 and CDR2: MDHEN, SYDVKM. CDR3 nucleotides: TGTGCCAGCAGTATCATGGGAGGGTTTGAGCCCCAGCATTTT. Protein sequence: CASSIMGGFEPQHF. Variable domain in full (rest from reference TRBV28 and TRBJ1-5): DVKVTQSSRYLVKRTGEKVFLECVQDMDHENMFWYRQDPGLGLRLIYFSYDVKMKEKGDIPEGYSVSREKKERFSLILESASTNQTSMYLCASSIMGGFEPQHFGDGTRLSIL.